The rows below give T cell receptor beta chains drawn from one sample of a study of shared clonotypes between healthy human individuals. The data were produced by immunoSEQ multiplex PCR, yet TCRdb's version contains in-frame clones alone and is incomplete. This table holds some 2,000,000 clones, roughly 95% found once. Sequenced input: naive CD4+ T cells sorted from blood. The receptors were gathered from a man aged 18-30 years in good health. Both conserved end residues are part of each CDR3.

v_call | cdr3_aa
TRBV6-1 | CASRQSGAYNSPLHF
TRBV5-6 | CASSLGLLETQYF
TRBV6-1 | CASSGSGRKNDEQYF
TRBV7-2 | CASSPWTQHGNTIYF
TRBV5-1 | CASRPNQETQYF
TRBV7-8 | CASSLEPGLPTGELFF
TRBV11-2 | CASSLGDRDGSPLHF
TRBV4-1 | CASSQIVSGRGEQFF
TRBV6-1 | CASRGLDSNQPQHF
TRBV7-2 | CASSLEAGARYEQYF
TRBV30 | CAWSGMSDSSPLHF
TRBV11-2 | CASSFSSGRTYNEQFF
TRBV6-1 | CASKGNTEAFF
TRBV5-1 | CASRGRENTEAFF
TRBV25-1 | CASSHRDRVFSYTF
TRBV6-1 | CASSQLGQGVFF
TRBV2 | CASSGTGGRGEETQYF
TRBV7-8 | CASSSRKDPYEQYF
TRBV6-6 | CASRPGTMNTGELFF
TRBV5-1 | CASRDQPGELFF
TRBV18 | CASSPNLALEAFF
TRBV5-1 | CASSTGGTMNTEAFF
TRBV7-9 | CASSLDPGQGNSPLHF
TRBV5-1 | CASSLSPGANVLTF
TRBV7-2 | CASSKGAAQETQYF
TRBV9 | CASSVAGYAYNEQFF
TRBV2 | CASSVTGTGNSPLHF
TRBV10-3 | CAAQGDAYGYTF
TRBV14 | CASSQGSNSPLHF